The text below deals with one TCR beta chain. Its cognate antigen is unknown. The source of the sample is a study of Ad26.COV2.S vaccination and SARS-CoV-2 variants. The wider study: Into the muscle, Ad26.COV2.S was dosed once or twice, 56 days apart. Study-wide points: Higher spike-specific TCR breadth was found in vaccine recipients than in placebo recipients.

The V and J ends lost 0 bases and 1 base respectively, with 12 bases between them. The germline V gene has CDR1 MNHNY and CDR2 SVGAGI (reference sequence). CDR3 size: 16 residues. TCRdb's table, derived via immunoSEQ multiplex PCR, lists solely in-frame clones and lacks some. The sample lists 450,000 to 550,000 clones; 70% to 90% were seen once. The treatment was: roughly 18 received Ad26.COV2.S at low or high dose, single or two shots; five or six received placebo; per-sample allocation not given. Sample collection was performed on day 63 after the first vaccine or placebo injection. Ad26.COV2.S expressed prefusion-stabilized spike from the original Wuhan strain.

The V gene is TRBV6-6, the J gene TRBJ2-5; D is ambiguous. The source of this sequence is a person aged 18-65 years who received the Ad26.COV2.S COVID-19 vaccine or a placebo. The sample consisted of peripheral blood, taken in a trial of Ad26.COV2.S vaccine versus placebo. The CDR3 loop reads CASSYSVTSIQETQYF. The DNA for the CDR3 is TGTGCCAGCAGTTACTCGGTGACCAGTATCCAAGAGACCCAGTACTTC.